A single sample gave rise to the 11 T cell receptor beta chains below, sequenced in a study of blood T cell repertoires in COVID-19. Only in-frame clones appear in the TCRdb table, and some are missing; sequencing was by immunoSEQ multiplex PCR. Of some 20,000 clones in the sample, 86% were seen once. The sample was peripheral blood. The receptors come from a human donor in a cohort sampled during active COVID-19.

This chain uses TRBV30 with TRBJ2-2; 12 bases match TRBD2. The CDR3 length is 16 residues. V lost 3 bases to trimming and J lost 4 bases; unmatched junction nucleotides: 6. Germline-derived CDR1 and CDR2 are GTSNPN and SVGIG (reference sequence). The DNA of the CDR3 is TGTGCCTGGAGCGGTCTAGCGGGAGGGGGCACCGGGGAGCTGTTTTTT. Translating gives CAWSGLAGGGTGELFF.

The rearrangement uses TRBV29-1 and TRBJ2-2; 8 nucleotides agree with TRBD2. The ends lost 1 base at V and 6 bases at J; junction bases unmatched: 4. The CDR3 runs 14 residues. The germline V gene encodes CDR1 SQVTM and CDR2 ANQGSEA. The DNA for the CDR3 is TGCAGCGTTGAAGGGGGGACTAGGGCCGGGGAGCTGTTTTTT. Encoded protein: CSVEGGTRAGELFF.

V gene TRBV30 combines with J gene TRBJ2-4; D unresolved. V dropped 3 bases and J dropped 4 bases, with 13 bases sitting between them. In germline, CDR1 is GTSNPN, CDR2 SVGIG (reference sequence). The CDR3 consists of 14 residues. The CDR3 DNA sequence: TGTGCCTGGAGGGATATTAAGGAGAAAAACATTCAGTACTTC. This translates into CAWRDIKEKNIQYF.

CDR3 nucleotides: TGTGCCATCAGGGGCCCGGGAGAGAGCACAGATACGCAGTATTTT. Translation gives CAIRGPGESTDTQYF. The gene calls are TRBV10-3 and TRBJ2-3, with a possible D match to TRBD2 (6 bases). The CDR3 consists of 15 residues. The germline V gene has CDR1 ENHRY and CDR2 SYGVKD. The germline V and J ends were trimmed by 6 bases and 0 bases, with 13 bases remaining between them.

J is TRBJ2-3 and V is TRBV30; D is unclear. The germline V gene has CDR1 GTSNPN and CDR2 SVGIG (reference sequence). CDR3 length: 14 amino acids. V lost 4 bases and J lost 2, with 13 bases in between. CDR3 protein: CAWIPGPNTDTQYF. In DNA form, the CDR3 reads TGTGCCTGGATACCAGGCCCTAACACAGATACGCAGTATTTT.

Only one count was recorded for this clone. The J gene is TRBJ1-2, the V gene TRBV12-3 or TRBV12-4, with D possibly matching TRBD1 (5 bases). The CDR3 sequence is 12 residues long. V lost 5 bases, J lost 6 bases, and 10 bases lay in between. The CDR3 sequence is CASSPGSDGYTF. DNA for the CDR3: TGTGCCAGCAGTCCAGGGTCGGATGGCTACACCTTC.

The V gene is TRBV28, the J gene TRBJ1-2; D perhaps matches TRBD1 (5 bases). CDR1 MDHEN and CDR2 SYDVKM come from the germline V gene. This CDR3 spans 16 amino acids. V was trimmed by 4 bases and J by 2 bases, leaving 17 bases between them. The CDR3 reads CASSSEAGVWNYGYTF. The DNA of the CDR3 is TGTGCCAGCAGTTCCGAGGCGGGGGTGTGGAACTATGGCTACACCTTC.

The CDR3 loop reads CASSQKGTDFAYGYTF. Written as DNA, the CDR3 is TGTGCCAGCAGCCAAAAGGGGACAGATTTCGCCTATGGCTACACCTTC. The chain links TRBV3-1 (or the pseudogene TRBV3-2) to TRBJ1-2; the match to TRBD1 covers 7 bases. Losses at the gene ends were 2 bases for V and 4 bases for J; bases not matched to a gene: 10. Germline lookup yields CDR1 LGHDT and CDR2 YNNKEL (reference sequence). The CDR3 covers 16 residues.

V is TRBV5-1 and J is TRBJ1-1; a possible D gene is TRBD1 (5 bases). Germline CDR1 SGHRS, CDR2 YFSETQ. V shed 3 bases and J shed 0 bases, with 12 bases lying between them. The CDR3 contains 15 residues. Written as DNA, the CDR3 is TGCGCCAGCAGCTATCTACCAGGGATGAACACTGAAGCTTTCTTT. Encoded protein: CASSYLPGMNTEAFF. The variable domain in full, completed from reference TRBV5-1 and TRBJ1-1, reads KAGVTQTPRYLIKTRGQQVTLSCSPISGHRSVSWYQQTPGQGLQFLFEYFSETQRNKGNFPGRFSGRQFSNSRSEMNVSTLELGDSALYLCASSYLPGMNTEAFFGQGTRLTVV.

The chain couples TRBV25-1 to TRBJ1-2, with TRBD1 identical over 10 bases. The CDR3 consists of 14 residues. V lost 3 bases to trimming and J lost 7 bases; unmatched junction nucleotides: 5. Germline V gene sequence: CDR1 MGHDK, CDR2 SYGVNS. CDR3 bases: TGTGCCAGCAGTGACGGGACAGGGGAGCTTGGCTACACCTTC. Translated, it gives CASSDGTGELGYTF.

As DNA, the CDR3 is TGTGCCAGTAGTAACCAGGGCCAATTGAACACTGAAGCTTTCTTT. Amino acid sequence: CASSNQGQLNTEAFF. J is TRBJ1-1 and V is TRBV19; perhaps TRBD1 as D (5 bases). The germline V gene encodes CDR1 LNHDA and CDR2 SQIVND (reference sequence). V lost 4 bases and J 0 bases, leaving 12 bases between the germline ends. The CDR3 has 15 residues.